This T cell receptor beta chain was sequenced for a study of blood T cells in healthy people across ages. Whole-study results and caveats: The diversity estimates, figures obtained from one million T cells, were considered underestimates.

Then a second PCR, running roughly 7 to 11 cycles, was carried out with a sample-barcoded 5' primer and a J-beta primer mix. Each of the cDNA molecules was tagged by a template-switch adaptor with 12 random nucleotides. TCRdb reprocessed the 5' RACE reads via MiXCR and lists one record per CDR3 protein. The table has 700,000 to 900,000 distinct CDR3 sequences, 50% to 65% seen once. Comment on this clonotype: Antigen unknown.

The study recruited healthy Caucasian donors from Russia who were aged about 6 to 100. Every donor contributed ten milliliters of peripheral blood by blood draw. Between the trimmed V and J ends, which lost 4 bases and 8 bases, there was a span of 20 bases. Per germline, CDR1 SGHVS and CDR2 FQNEAQ. CDR3 size: 16 residues. This clonotype originated in a man older than 75 in good health. The sequenced sample was blood. The chain is built from TRBV7-8 and TRBJ1-4; D unresolved. The CDR3 here is CASSSTQVSALEKLFF. Written as DNA, the CDR3 is TGTGCCAGCAGCTCGACCCAAGTATCAGCGTTGGAAAAACTGTTTTTT.